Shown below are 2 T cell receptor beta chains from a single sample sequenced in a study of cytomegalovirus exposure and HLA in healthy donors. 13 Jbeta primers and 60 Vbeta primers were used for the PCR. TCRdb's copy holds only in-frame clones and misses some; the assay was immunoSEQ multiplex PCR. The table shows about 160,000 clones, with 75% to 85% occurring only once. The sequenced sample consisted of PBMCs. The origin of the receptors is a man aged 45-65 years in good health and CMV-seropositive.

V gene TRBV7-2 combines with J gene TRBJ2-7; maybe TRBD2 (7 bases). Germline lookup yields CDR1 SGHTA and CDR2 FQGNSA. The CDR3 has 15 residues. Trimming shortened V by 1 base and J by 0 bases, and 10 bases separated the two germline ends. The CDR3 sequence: CASSLGGGLSYEQYF. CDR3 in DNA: TGTGCCAGCAGCTTAGGGGGGGGCCTCTCCTACGAGCAGTACTTC.

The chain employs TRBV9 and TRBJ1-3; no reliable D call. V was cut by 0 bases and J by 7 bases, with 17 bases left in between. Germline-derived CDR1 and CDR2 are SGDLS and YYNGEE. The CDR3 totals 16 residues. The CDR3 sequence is CASSVDPGSEWNTIYF. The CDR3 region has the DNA TGTGCCAGCAGCGTAGACCCGGGATCAGAATGGAACACCATATATTTT.